Detailed here is one T cell receptor (beta chain). This clone occurred once. Its antigen is unknown. No quality values exist for individual bases; no much larger clone is one base distant. Collaborating institutions collected whole blood in K2EDTA tubes following their own protocols. For TCRbeta analysis, collaborator samples were shipped as frozen whole blood, as isolated PBMCs, or as DNA extracted from either sample type. This specimen belongs to a study of blood T cell repertoires in COVID-19 (dated by TCRdb to the early 2020s). Background on the whole study: Samples covering the acute and convalescent phases of COVID-19 were provided by collaborators in the United States, Italy and Spain. Where available, HLA class I and class II types were taken from metadata supplied by the sample provider and were not determined by assay-based typing. Deeply sampled blood TCRbeta repertoires from subjects exposed to, actively infected with, or recovered from COVID-19 were included in the dataset. The material from the prospective study consisted of cDNA or gDNA derived from T cells, B-cell-depleted T cells, or PBMCs. A freely available public database, intended as a resource for researchers studying the immune response to SARS-CoV-2, is where the repertoires were released. The sample metadata nearly always contained a de-identified subject ID, COVID-19 status, age in years and sex. Samples came from the ongoing ImmuneRACE study (first 160 participants) plus 1,254 subjects from 6 global collaborators. Findings and caveats that apply to the study as a whole: The amount of clinical and demographic metadata varied by source and participant and was provided uncurated.

The immunoSEQ Assay, a bias-controlled multiplex PCR, was used to amplify TCRbeta CDR3 regions from genomic DNA. In the paper's pipeline: Within the assay, amplification of reference gene primers was used to estimate how many nucleated cells each sample contained. To quantify the absolute abundance of each unique TCRbeta CDR3 rearrangement, sequence reads were collapsed and filtered. For each sample, productive Simpson clonality was calculated as the square root of Simpson's diversity index across productive rearrangements. Not all clones reach the TCRdb copy of this immuneACCESS table, which keeps in-frame sequences only. Checked studies attribute under half of the gap to unresolved V genes and leave the rest unexplained. The V and J calls and the clone size are those of that table, but D and trimming were determined from the DNA. A total of hundreds of thousands of clones appear in this sample, around 89% of them only once. The top ten constitute over 0.2% of the sample.

Counted from cysteine to phenylalanine, this CDR3 has 14 amino acids. Only the CDR3 region is kept as DNA, spanning 42 bases read in frame from base 1. V loses 6 bases of germline sequence and J loses 5 bases, and the interval between the two ends is 15 bases. From the germline V gene, CDR1 is SGHTA and CDR2 is FQGNSA. The origin of this receptor is a woman aged 18 to 35 with acute or convalescent COVID-19. The source material was peripheral blood. The sequence is built from TRBV7-2 and TRBJ2-3; 6 matching bases give a weak D call of TRBD1. For the CDR3, the sequence is CASRFTGSGDTQYF. The DNA is as follows: TGTGCCAGCAGATTCACAGGGTCCGGAGATACGCAGTATTTT.